The sequence of this T cell receptor beta chain was determined in a study of cytomegalovirus exposure and HLA in healthy donors. Concerning this clone itself: Its antigen is undetermined.

Study results and limitations: A further, later analysis showed that HLA-associated TCR beta chains (compared with equally common others) were more clonally expanded. Rarity characterized most TCR sequences, yet some public TCRs appeared in many donors.

PCR used 60 Vbeta primers and 13 Jbeta primers. Source study methods: As a later analysis found, there were approximately 80 million unique TCR beta chains, of which roughly 11 million were shared. Assay: immunoSEQ multiplex PCR; the TCRdb copy retains only in-frame clones and omits some. V and J calls and clone size come straight from that table; D and trimming were deduced from the DNA. The sample includes some 140,000 clones, roughly three quarters seen only once; the top ten take under 2.5%. The source of this sequence is a man aged 25 to 45 in good health and CMV-seronegative. The specimen was PBMCs.

CDR3 loop: CASSPRWRSGTYEQYF. Here the CDR3 DNA reads TGCGCCAGCAGCCCCCGATGGAGGAGCGGAACCTACGAGCAGTACTTC. This chain joins TRBV4-1 and TRBJ2-7; TRBD2 is a possible D gene (5 bases). CDR3 length equals 16 residues. V was shortened by 4 bases and J by 2 bases, with 18 bases between the two germline ends. Germline-derived CDR1 and CDR2 are MGHRA and YSYEKL.